The following is a T cell receptor (beta chain) sequence with its context. The antigen remains unidentified. Reprocessing the 5' RACE reads, TCRdb reports a single entry for every CDR3 protein and omits DNA. The listing records 500,000 to 700,000 distinct CDR3 sequences. CDR3 length: 14 residues. Germline V gene lookup returns CDR1 SQVTM and CDR2 ANQGSEA. This specimen belongs to a study of T cells expressing NK-cell markers. At the level of the study: Sorted T-cell subsets CD3+CD56+NKG2C+, CD3+CD56+NKG2C- and CD3+CD56-NKG2C+ were TCR beta-sequenced. Seven sequenced donors out of eight were HCMV-seropositive, one seronegative. Findings and caveats of the study: There remained a lack of clarity about HCMV specificity of expanded NKG2C+ T cell clones. Among CD8+ T cells from about six donors, dominant NKG2C+ clonotypes accounted for roughly 1.0-7.0%.

The sequence derives from a man between 18 and 35 years old in good health. Source material: blood T cells: a sorted CD56 or NKG2C T cell subset, CD4+ or CD8+ T cells, or bulk PBMC T cells (not recorded which). This sequence joins TRBV29-1 and TRBJ2-7. The chain's CDR3 is CSVVRRSSSYEQYF.